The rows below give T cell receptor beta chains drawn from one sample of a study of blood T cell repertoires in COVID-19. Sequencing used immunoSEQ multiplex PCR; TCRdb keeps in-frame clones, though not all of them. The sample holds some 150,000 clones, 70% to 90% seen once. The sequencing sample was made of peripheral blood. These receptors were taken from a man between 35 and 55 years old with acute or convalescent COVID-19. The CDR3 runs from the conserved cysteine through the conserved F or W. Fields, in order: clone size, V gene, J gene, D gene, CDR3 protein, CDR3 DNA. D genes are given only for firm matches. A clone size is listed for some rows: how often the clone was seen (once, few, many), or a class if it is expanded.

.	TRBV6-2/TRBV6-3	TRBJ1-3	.	CASSPDLAGNTIYF	TGTGCCAGCAGCCCCGACTTGGCTGGAAACACCATATATTTT
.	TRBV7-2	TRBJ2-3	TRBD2	CASSSPQGQRGGGDTQYF	TGTGCCAGCAGCTCCCCGCAAGGTCAGCGGGGGGGCGGAGATACGCAGTATTTT
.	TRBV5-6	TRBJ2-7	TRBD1	CASSQTGTANYEQYF	TGTGCCAGCAGCCAAACCGGGACAGCGAACTACGAGCAGTACTTC
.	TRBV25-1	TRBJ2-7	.	CASSEGSGTGSYEQYF	TGTGCCAGCAGTGAAGGGAGCGGAACGGGATCCTACGAGCAGTACTTC
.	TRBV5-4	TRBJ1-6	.	CASSVDSNSPLHF	TGTGCCAGCAGCGTGGACAGCAATTCACCCCTCCACTTT
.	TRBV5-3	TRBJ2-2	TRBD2	CARSPGMGTSGGTETNTGELFF	TGTGCCAGAAGCCCGGGGATGGGGACTAGCGGGGGGACTGAAACGAACACCGGGGAGCTGTTTTTT
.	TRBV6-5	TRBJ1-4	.	CASRKRVHEKLFF	TGTGCCAGCAGGAAGAGGGTACATGAAAAACTGTTTTTT
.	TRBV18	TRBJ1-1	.	CASSSDPRKTEAFF	TGTGCCAGCTCATCAGACCCGAGGAAGACTGAAGCTTTCTTT
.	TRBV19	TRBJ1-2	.	CACFQGFLYGYTF	TGTGCCTGTTTCCAGGGCTTTCTCTATGGCTACACCTTC
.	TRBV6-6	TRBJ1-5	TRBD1	CASRRGQGDQPQHF	TGTGCCAGCCGCCGGGGACAGGGAGATCAGCCCCAGCATTTT
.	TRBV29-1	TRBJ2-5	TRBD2	CSAKWGGETQYF	TGCAGCGCCAAATGGGGGGGAGAGACCCAGTACTTC
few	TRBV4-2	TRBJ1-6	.	CASSQKVQGNSPLHF	TGTGCCAGCAGCCAAAAGGTTCAGGGGAATTCACCCCTCCACTTT